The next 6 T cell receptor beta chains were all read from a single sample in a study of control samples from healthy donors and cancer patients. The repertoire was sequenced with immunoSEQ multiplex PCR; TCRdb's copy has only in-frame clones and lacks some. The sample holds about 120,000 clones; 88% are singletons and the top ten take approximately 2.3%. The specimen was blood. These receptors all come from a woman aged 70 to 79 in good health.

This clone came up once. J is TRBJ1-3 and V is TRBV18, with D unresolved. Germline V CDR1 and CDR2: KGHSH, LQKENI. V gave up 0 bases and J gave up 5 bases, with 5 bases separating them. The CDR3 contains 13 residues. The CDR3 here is CASSPPGRNTIYF. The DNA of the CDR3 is TGTGCCAGCTCACCACCGGGTCGAAACACCATATATTTT.

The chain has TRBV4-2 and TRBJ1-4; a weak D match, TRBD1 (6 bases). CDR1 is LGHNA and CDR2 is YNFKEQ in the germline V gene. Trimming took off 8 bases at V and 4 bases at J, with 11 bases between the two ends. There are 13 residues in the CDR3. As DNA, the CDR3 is TGTGCCAGCGCCGCAGGGGATAATGAAAAACTGTTTTTT. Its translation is CASAAGDNEKLFF.

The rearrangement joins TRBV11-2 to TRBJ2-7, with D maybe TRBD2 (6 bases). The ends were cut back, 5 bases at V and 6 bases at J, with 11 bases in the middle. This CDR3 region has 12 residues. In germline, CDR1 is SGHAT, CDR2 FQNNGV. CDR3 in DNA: TGTGCCAGCAGCCTACGGGGAGGCGAGCAGTACTTC. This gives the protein CASSLRGGEQYF.

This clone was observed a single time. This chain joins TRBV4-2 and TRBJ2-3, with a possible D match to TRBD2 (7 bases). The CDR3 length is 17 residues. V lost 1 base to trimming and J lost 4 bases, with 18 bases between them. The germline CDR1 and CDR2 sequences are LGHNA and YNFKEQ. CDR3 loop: CASSQGGGGRGPDTQYF. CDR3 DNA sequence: TGTGCCAGCAGCCAAGGCGGGGGAGGGCGGGGGCCAGATACGCAGTATTTT.

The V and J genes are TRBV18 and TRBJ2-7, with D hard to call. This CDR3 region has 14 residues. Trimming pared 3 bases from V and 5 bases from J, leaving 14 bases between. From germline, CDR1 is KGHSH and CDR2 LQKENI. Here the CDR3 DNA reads TGTGCCAGCTCACCCCTCGCTTCCATCCACGAGCAGTACTTC. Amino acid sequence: CASSPLASIHEQYF.

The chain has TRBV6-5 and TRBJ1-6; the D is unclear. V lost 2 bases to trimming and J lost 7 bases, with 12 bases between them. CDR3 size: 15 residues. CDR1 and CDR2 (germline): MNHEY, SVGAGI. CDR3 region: CASSYELSRNSPLHF. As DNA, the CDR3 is TGTGCCAGCAGTTACGAGCTCTCTAGGAATTCACCCCTCCACTTT.